This T cell receptor (beta chain) came from a study of blood T cell repertoires in COVID-19. Study details: COVID-19 samples from acute and convalescent phases originated in the United States, Italy and Spain. T cells, B-cell-depleted T cells, or PBMCs supplied cDNA or gDNA.

Original processing methods: Quantification of nucleated cells was approximated via reference gene primer amplification. The method was immunoSEQ multiplex PCR; TCRdb's version includes in-frame clones alone and lacks a portion of them. From that table come the V and J calls and clone size; the DNA was used to work out D and trimming. The sample includes a few hundred thousand clones, roughly four fifths of them seen just once. Trimming took 11 bases from V and 0 from J; bases not matched to a gene: 4. Per the germline V gene, CDR1 is LNHDA and CDR2 is SQIVND (reference sequence). The CDR3 length is 13 residues. This clone came up many times.

Sequenced: peripheral blood. The V gene is TRBV19, the J gene TRBJ1-5; the match to TRBD1 covers 7 bases. The receptor's source is a man in his thirties or forties who had recovered from COVID-19. This CDR3 is CACRGVSNQPQHF. The DNA for the CDR3 is TGTGCCTGCAGGGGGGTTAGCAATCAGCCCCAGCATTTT.